The subject of this entry is one TCR beta chain. Its matching antigen is unknown. This sample stems from a study of radiation and T cells in renal cell carcinoma. Profiled with immunoSEQ multiplex PCR; TCRdb holds only in-frame clones, not every one. The data show 95,000 to 150,000 clones, around 80% seen once. Noted time point: blood 2 weeks post-SBRT. Treatment in this sample: 15 Gy SBRT to primary tumor, nephrectomy 4 weeks later. Radiation-treated patients gave blood at baseline, week 2 and week 4. Clear cell pathology was present in this patient's renal cell carcinoma. This CDR3 spans 16 amino acids. The J segment lost 0 bases and the V segment lost 4 bases, leaving 6 bases of the junction unmatched. Germline CDR1 reads SGHTS; CDR2 reads YDEGEE. Study results and caveats: In blood, top tumor clones expanded by 2 weeks, shrinking by 4.

Sequences were derived from blood, sampled from a patient whose treatment included radiotherapy and nephrectomy. This clonotype originated in a man between 50 and 59 years old with renal cell carcinoma. This sequence joins TRBV5-8 and TRBJ1-4; TRBD1 agrees at 7 bases. The CDR3 loop reads CASSVTGFATNEKLFF. DNA for the CDR3: TGTGCCAGCAGCGTGACAGGGTTTGCAACTAATGAAAAACTGTTTTTT. Full variable domain (missing parts from reference TRBV5-8 and TRBJ1-4): EAGVTQSPTHLIKTRGQQATLRCSPISGHTSVYWYQQALGLGLQFLLWYDEGEERNRGNFPPRFSGRQFPNYSSELNVNALELEDSALYLCASSVTGFATNEKLFFGSGTQLSVL.